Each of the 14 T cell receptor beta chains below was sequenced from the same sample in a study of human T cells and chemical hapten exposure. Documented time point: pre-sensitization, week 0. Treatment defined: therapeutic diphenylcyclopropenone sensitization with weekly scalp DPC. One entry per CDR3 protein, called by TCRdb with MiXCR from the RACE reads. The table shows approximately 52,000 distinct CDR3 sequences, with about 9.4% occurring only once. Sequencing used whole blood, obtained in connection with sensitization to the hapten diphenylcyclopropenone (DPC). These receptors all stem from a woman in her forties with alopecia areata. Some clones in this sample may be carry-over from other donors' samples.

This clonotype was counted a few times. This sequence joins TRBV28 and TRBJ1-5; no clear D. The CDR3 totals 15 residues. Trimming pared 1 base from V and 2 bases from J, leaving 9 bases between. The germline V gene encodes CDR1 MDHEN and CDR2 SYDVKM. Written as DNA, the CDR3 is TGTGCCAGCAGTTTATACGGAGGACGCAATCAGCCCCAGCATTTT. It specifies CASSLYGGRNQPQHF.

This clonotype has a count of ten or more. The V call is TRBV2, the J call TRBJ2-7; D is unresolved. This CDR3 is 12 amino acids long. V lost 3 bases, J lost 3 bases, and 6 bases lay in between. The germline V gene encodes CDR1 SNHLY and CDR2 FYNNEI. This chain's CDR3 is CASSDSFYEQYF. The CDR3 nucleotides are TGTGCCAGCAGTGACAGTTTCTACGAGCAGTACTTC. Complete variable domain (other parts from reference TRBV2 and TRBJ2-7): EPEVTQTPSHQVTQMGQEVILRCVPISNHLYFYWYRQILGQKVEFLVSFYNNEISEKSEIFDDQFSVERPDGSNFTLKIRSTKLEDSAMYFCASSDSFYEQYFGPGTRLTVT.

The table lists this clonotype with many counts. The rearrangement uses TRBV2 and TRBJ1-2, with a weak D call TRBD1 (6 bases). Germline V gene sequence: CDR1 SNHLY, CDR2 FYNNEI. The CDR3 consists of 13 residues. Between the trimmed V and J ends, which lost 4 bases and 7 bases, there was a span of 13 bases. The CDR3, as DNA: TGTGCCAGCAGTGCATCCAGGGGAGGTGGCTACACCTTC. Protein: CASSASRGGGYTF.

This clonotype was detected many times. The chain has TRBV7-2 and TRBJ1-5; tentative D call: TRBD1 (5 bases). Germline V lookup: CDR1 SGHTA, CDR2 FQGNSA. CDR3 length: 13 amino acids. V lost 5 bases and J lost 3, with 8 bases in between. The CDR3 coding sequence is TGTGCCAGCAGCAGGGGCTTCAATCAGCCCCAGCATTTT. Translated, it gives CASSRGFNQPQHF.

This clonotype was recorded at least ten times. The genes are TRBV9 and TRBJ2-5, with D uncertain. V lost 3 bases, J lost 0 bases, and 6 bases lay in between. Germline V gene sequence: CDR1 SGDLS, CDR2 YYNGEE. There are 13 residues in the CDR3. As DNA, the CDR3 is TGTGCCAGCAGCGGACCCTACCAAGAGACCCAGTACTTC. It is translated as CASSGPYQETQYF.

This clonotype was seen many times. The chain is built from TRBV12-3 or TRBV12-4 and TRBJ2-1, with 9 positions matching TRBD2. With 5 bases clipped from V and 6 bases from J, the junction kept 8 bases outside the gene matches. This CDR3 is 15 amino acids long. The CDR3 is CASSLSGGPVNEQFF. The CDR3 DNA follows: TGTGCCAGCAGTCTCAGCGGGGGGCCGGTCAATGAGCAGTTCTTC.

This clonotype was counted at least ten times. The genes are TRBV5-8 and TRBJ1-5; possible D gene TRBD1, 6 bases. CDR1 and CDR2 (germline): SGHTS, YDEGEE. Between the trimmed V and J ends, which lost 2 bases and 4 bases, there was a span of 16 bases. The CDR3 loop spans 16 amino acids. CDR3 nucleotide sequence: TGTGCCAGCAGCTTTTCGGGAACAGGGTGGAATCAGCCCCAGCATTTT. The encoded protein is CASSFSGTGWNQPQHF.

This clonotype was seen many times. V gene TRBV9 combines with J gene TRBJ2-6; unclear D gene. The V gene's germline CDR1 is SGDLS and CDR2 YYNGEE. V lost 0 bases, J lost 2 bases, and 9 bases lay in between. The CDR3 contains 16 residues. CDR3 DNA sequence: TGTGCCAGCAGCGTAGATGGCCCAGCTGGGGCCAACGTCCTGACTTTC. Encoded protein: CASSVDGPAGANVLTF.

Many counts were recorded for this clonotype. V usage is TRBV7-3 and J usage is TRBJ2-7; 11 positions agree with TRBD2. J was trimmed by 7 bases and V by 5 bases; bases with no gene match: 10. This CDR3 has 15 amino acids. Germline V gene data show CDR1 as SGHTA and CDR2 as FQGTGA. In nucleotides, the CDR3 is TGTGCCAGCAGCCAATTAGCGGGGGGGCCGCAAGAGCAGTACTTC. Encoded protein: CASSQLAGGPQEQYF.

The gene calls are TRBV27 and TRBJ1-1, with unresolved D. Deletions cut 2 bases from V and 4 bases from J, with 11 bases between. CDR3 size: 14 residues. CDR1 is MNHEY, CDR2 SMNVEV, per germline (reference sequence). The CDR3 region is CASSLREGVTEAFF. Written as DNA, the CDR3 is TGTGCCAGCAGTTTACGGGAGGGCGTCACTGAAGCTTTCTTT.

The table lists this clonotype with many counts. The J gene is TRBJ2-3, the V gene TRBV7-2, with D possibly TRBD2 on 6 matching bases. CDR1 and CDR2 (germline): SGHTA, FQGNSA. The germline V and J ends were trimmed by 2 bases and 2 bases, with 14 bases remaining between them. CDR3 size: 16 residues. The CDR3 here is CASSLTIGTLTDTQYF. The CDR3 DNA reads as TGTGCCAGCAGCTTAACGATTGGGACTCTCACAGATACGCAGTATTTT.

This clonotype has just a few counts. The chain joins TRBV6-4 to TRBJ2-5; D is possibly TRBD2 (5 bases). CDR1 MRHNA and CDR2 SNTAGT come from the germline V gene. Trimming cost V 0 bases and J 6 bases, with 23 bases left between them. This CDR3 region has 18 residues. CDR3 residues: CASSDSVSRRQAKKTQYF. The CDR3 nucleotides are TGTGCCAGCAGTGACTCGGTCAGCCGGAGGCAGGCAAAAAAGACCCAGTACTTC.

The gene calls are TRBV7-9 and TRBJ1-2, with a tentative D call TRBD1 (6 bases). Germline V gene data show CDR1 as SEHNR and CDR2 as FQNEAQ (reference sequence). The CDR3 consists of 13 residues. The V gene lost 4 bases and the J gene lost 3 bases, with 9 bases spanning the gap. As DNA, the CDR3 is TGTGCCAGCAGCTGGGACACAGACTATGGCTACACCTTC. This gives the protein CASSWDTDYGYTF.

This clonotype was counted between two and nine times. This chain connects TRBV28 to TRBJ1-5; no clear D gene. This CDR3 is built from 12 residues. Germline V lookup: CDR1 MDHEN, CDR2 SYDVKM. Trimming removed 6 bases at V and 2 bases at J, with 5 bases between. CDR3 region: CASRDGNQPQHF. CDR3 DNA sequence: TGTGCCAGCAGGGACGGCAATCAGCCCCAGCATTTT.